This is a list of T cell receptor beta chains from one sample in a study of cytomegalovirus exposure and HLA in healthy donors. Produced via immunoSEQ multiplex PCR; TCRdb's table is partial and in-frame only. The data hold about 170,000 clones, with around nine tenths observed a single time. The sample taken for sequencing was PBMCs. The receptor source for this set is a woman aged 25-40 years in good health and CMV-seronegative. CDR3s include the opening cysteine and the closing phenylalanine or tryptophan. A D gene is named only where the DNA matches it firmly. Clone size appears in some rows only: once, few, many, or a class for an expanded clone.

V gene	D gene	J gene	clone size	CDR3 protein	CDR3 DNA
TRBV2	TRBD1	TRBJ1-6	once	CASIKDRVGQPLHF	TGTGCCAGCATTAAGGACAGGGTGGGCCAGCCCCTCCACTTT
TRBV4-1	TRBD1	TRBJ2-1	NA	CASSQRDRFNNEQFF	TGCGCCAGCAGCCAGAGGGACAGGTTCAACAATGAGCAGTTCTTC
TRBV6-1	NA	TRBJ2-5	NA	CASSRGALETQYF	TGTGCCAGCAGCCGGGGGGCGCTAGAGACCCAGTACTTC
TRBV6-1	TRBD2	TRBJ2-3	NA	CASSDNPGGFTDTQYF	TGTGCCAGCAGTGATAACCCGGGGGGGTTCACAGATACGCAGTATTTT
TRBV6-6	TRBD1	TRBJ1-5	NA	CASENRGNQPQHF	TGTGCCAGTGAAAACAGGGGTAATCAGCCCCAGCATTTT
TRBV5-4	NA	TRBJ2-6	NA	CASSSKGGFGANVLTF	TGTGCCAGCAGCTCCAAGGGCGGGTTTGGGGCCAACGTCCTGACTTTC
TRBV7-8	NA	TRBJ1-1	NA	CASSPSGTPMNTEAFF	TGTGCCAGCAGCCCGTCCGGGACACCAATGAACACTGAAGCTTTCTTT
TRBV5-1	TRBD1	TRBJ2-5	NA	CASRPGTAYQETQYF	TGCGCCAGCAGACCCGGGACAGCATACCAAGAGACCCAGTACTTC
TRBV10-3	NA	TRBJ2-1	NA	CAISEEQGSYNEQFF	TGTGCCATCAGTGAGGAGCAGGGATCCTACAATGAGCAGTTCTTC
TRBV19	NA	TRBJ1-5	NA	CASSIARENQPQHF	TGTGCCAGTAGTATTGCCAGGGAAAATCAGCCCCAGCATTTT